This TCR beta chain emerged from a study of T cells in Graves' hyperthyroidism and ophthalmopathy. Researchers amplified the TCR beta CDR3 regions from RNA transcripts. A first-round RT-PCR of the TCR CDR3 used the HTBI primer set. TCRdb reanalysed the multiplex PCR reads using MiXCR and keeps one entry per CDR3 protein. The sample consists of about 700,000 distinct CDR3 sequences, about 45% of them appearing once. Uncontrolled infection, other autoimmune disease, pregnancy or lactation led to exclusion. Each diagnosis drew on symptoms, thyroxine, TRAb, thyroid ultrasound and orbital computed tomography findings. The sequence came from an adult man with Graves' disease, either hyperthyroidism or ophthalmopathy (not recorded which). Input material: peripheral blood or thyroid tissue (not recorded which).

CDR3 sequence reads: CAISGGGGTEAFF. The CDR3 nucleotides read TGTGCCATCAGTGGGGGAGGGGGCACTGAAGCTTTCTTT. The rearrangement links TRBV10-3 to TRBJ1-1; tentative D call: TRBD1 (6 bases). The V and J ends lost 4 bases and 4 bases respectively, with 10 bases between them. Germline values: CDR1 ENHRY, CDR2 SYGVKD. This CDR3 is 13 amino acids long.